Each of the 8 T cell receptor beta chains below was sequenced from the same sample in a study of blood T cell repertoires in COVID-19. The data were produced by immunoSEQ multiplex PCR, yet TCRdb's version contains in-frame clones alone and is incomplete. This sample has about 200,000 clones, with around 84% found just once. The sequencing sample was made of peripheral blood. Every receptor here comes from a human donor in a cohort sampled during active COVID-19.

The chain employs TRBV4-1 and TRBJ2-5, with TRBD1 matching over 7 bases. This CDR3 comprises 17 residues. The V and J ends lost 3 bases and 5 bases, in that order; junction bases with no gene match: 15. Germline V lookup: CDR1 MGHRA, CDR2 YSYEKL. DNA for the CDR3: TGCGCCAGCAGCCAGGCCGGAGTCGACAGGGTCGGGGAGACCCAGTACTTC. Protein sequence: CASSQAGVDRVGETQYF.

There are a few counts of this clone. This chain connects TRBV28 to TRBJ1-5, with D unresolved. V was shortened by 3 bases and J by 11 bases, with 20 bases between the two germline ends. The CDR3 is made up of 15 amino acids. Germline V gene data show CDR1 as MDHEN and CDR2 as SYDVKM. The CDR3 sequence: CASSLSGRPREAQHF. For the CDR3, the DNA is TGTGCCAGCAGTTTGAGCGGACGGCCACGGGAGGCCCAGCATTTT.

V usage is TRBV11-2 and J usage is TRBJ2-5; weak D call: TRBD1 (6 bases). Germline V lookup: CDR1 SGHAT, CDR2 FQNNGV. The CDR3 length is 14 residues. The germline V and J ends were trimmed by 5 bases and 1 base, with 11 bases remaining between them. CDR3 nucleotides: TGTGCCAGCAGCCGGACAGCCCCCCAAGAGACCCAGTACTTC. The encoded protein is CASSRTAPQETQYF.

The gene calls are TRBV30 and TRBJ1-5; perhaps TRBD1 as D (6 bases). V was cut by 0 bases and J by 7 bases, with 19 bases left in between. CDR3 length: 16 amino acids. The V gene's germline CDR1 is GTSNPN and CDR2 SVGIG (reference sequence). The CDR3, as DNA: TGTGCCTGGAGTGTACCAAGCTGGGGGCGAGGCCAGCCCCAGCATTTT. Protein product: CAWSVPSWGRGQPQHF. Using reference TRBV30 and TRBJ1-5 for the parts outside the CDR3, the full variable domain is SQTIHQWPATLVQPVGSPLSLECTVEGTSNPNLYWYRQAAGRGLQLLFYSVGIGQISSEVPQNLSASRPQDRQFILSSKKLLLSDSGFYLCAWSVPSWGRGQPQHFGDGTRLSIL.

Here the CDR3 DNA reads TGTGCCAGCAGCGGGGCGTCTGGAAACACCATATATTTT. It is translated as CASSGASGNTIYF. The chain has TRBV4-2 and TRBJ1-3; maybe TRBD1 (5 bases). This CDR3 has 13 residues. V lost 5 bases to trimming and J lost 1 base, with 6 bases between them. Germline loops: CDR1 LGHNA, CDR2 YNFKEQ.

The genes are TRBV28 and TRBJ1-5, with 9 bases identical to TRBD1. V dropped 4 bases and J dropped 0; count of bases not matched to a gene: 4. CDR1 and CDR2 from the germline V gene are MDHEN and SYDVKM. The length of the CDR3 is 16 residues. The CDR3 nucleotides read TGTGCCAGCAGTTCCCCGGGACAGGGTAGCAATCAGCCCCAGCATTTT. It is translated as CASSSPGQGSNQPQHF.

J is TRBJ1-2 and V is TRBV18; D remains ambiguous. Trimming took off 1 base at V and 12 bases at J, with 21 bases between the two ends. This CDR3 region has 15 residues. Germline CDR1 reads KGHSH; CDR2 reads LQKENI. The CDR3 here is CASSPRPGGEKWDTF. DNA for the CDR3: TGTGCCAGCTCACCACGGCCGGGAGGAGAAAAATGGGACACCTTC. Complete variable domain (other parts from reference TRBV18 and TRBJ1-2): NAGVMQNPRHLVRRRGQEARLRCSPMKGHSHVYWYRQLPEEGLKFMVYLQKENIIDESGMPKERFSAEFPKEGPSILRIQQVVRGDSAAYFCASSPRPGGEKWDTFGSGTRLTVV.

This chain links TRBV27 with TRBJ2-7, with 7 bases that match TRBD1. This CDR3 has 15 residues. Trimming removed 6 bases from V and 2 bases from J; junction bases left unmatched: 10. Germline V lookup: CDR1 MNHEY, CDR2 SMNVEV (reference sequence). DNA of the CDR3: TGTGCCAGCAGCGACCTCAGGGGGATCCCCTACGAGCAGTACTTC. It yields the protein CASSDLRGIPYEQYF.